These T cell receptor beta chains were read from a single sample in a study of blood T cell repertoires in COVID-19. Repertoires were generated with immunoSEQ multiplex PCR, while TCRdb's copy carries only in-frame clones and drops some. The repertoire holds around 200,000 clones, with roughly nine tenths as singletons. Specimen: peripheral blood. The receptors shown here come from a man aged 70 or older with active or convalescent COVID-19. Both conserved end residues are part of each CDR3. Each record gives: CDR3 protein, CDR3 length, J gene, V gene.

cdr3_aa: CASSTAGHQPQHF
cdr3_length: 13
j_call: TRBJ1-5
v_call: TRBV6-5

cdr3_aa: CAWTGNYEQYF
cdr3_length: 11
j_call: TRBJ2-7
v_call: TRBV30

cdr3_aa: CASPGGFNTEAFF
cdr3_length: 13
j_call: TRBJ1-1
v_call: TRBV21-1

cdr3_aa: CASSSGPPANYGYTF
cdr3_length: 15
j_call: TRBJ1-2
v_call: TRBV19

cdr3_aa: CASKLAGGPSETQYF
cdr3_length: 15
j_call: TRBJ2-5
v_call: TRBV5-1

cdr3_aa: CATLRGDSSYNSPLHF
cdr3_length: 16
j_call: TRBJ1-6
v_call: TRBV6-6

cdr3_aa: CASSLRTGAGDYGYTF
cdr3_length: 16
j_call: TRBJ1-2
v_call: TRBV7-2

cdr3_aa: CASSLDRRTYEQYF
cdr3_length: 14
j_call: TRBJ2-7
v_call: TRBV11-2

cdr3_aa: CAWSRGVQPQHF
cdr3_length: 12
j_call: TRBJ1-5
v_call: TRBV30

cdr3_aa: CASSQTGANEQYF
cdr3_length: 13
j_call: TRBJ2-7
v_call: TRBV13

cdr3_aa: CAIRPQGGEQYF
cdr3_length: 12
j_call: TRBJ2-7
v_call: TRBV10-3

cdr3_aa: CASSTGGIGPQHF
cdr3_length: 13
j_call: TRBJ1-5
v_call: TRBV25-1

cdr3_aa: CASRSTGLEQPQHF
cdr3_length: 14
j_call: TRBJ1-5
v_call: TRBV6-6

cdr3_aa: CASSTKSRGPPEEQYF
cdr3_length: 16
j_call: TRBJ2-7
v_call: TRBV21-1

cdr3_aa: CASSNNNYGYTF
cdr3_length: 12
j_call: TRBJ1-2
v_call: TRBV6-2/TRBV6-3

cdr3_aa: CASRPRADTQYF
cdr3_length: 12
j_call: TRBJ2-3
v_call: TRBV2

cdr3_aa: CASSREWQGDYGYTF
cdr3_length: 15
j_call: TRBJ1-2
v_call: TRBV5-6

cdr3_aa: CASSLQGFEYGYTF
cdr3_length: 14
j_call: TRBJ1-2
v_call: TRBV18

cdr3_aa: CAISEEQDYGYTF
cdr3_length: 13
j_call: TRBJ1-2
v_call: TRBV10-3

cdr3_aa: CASSQSRQGMNTEAFF
cdr3_length: 16
j_call: TRBJ1-1
v_call: TRBV18

cdr3_aa: CASSPLQGYYGYTF
cdr3_length: 14
j_call: TRBJ1-2
v_call: TRBV18

cdr3_aa: CASTRIAGTPSSYEQYF
cdr3_length: 17
j_call: TRBJ2-7
v_call: TRBV27

cdr3_aa: CASRRTEGSYEQYF
cdr3_length: 14
j_call: TRBJ2-7
v_call: TRBV6-5

cdr3_aa: CASKDQGDEQFF
cdr3_length: 12
j_call: TRBJ2-1
v_call: TRBV2